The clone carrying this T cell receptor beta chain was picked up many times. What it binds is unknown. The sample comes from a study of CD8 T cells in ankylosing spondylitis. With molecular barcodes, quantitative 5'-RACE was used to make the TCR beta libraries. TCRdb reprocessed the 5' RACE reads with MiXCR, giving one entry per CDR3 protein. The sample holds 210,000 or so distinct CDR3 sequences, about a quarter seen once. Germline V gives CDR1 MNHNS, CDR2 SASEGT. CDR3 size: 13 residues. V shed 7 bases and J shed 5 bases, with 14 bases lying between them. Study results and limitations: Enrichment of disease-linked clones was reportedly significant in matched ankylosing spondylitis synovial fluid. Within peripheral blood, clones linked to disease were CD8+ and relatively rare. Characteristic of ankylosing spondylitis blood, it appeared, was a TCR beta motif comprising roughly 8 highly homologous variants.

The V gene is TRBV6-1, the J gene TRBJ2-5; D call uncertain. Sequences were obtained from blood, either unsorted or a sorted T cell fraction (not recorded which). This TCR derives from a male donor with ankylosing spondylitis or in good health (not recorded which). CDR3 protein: CASKGGSHETQYF. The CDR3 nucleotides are TGTGCCAGCAAGGGTGGTTCGCACGAGACCCAGTACTTC.